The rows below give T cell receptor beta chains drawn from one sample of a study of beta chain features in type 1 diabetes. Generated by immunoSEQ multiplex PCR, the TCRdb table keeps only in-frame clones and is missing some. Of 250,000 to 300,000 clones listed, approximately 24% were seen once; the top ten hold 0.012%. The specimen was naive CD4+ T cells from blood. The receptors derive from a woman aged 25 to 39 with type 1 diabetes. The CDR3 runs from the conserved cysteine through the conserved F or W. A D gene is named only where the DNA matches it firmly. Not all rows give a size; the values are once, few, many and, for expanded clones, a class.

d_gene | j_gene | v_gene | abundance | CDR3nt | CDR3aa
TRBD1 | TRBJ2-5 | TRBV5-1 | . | TGCGCCAGCAGTTTTGACAGGGGGCATGAGACCCAGTACTTC | CASSFDRGHETQYF
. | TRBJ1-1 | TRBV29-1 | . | TGCAGCGTGGGGGGGTACGCTGAAGCTTTCTTT | CSVGGYAEAFF
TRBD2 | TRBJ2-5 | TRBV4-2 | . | TGTGCCAGCAGCCAAGAGGTGGTGCGGGAGTGGGTAGAGACCCAGTACTTC | CASSQEVVREWVETQYF
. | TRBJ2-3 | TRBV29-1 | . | TGCAGCGTTGAAAGGGGGAACCCAGATACGCAGTATTTT | CSVERGNPDTQYF
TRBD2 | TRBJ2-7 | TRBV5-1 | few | TGCGCCAGCAGCTTGACGGTGGGCGGGAGCTCCTACGAGCAGTACTTC | CASSLTVGGSSYEQYF
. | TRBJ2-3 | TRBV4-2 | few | TGTGCCAGCAGCCAAGAGGGAGCGACTAGTACGCAGTATTTT | CASSQEGATSTQYF
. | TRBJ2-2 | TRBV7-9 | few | TGTGCCAGCAGCTTCCTCCCAGGGGCGGACGGGGAGCTGTTTTTT | CASSFLPGADGELFF
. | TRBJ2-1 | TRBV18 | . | TGTGCCAGCTCACGGTGGGGGGATGAGCAGTTCTTC | CASSRWGDEQFF
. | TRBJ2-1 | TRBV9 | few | TGTGCCAGCAGCCCCCGGGGCTCCTACAATGAGCAGTTCTTC | CASSPRGSYNEQFF
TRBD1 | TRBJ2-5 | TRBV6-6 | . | TGTGCCAGCAAAACCGGGACAGGGGTGGAGACCCAGTACTTC | CASKTGTGVETQYF
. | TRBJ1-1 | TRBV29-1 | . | TGCAGCGCCCTGTTGACAGAACTGAACACTGAAGCTTTCTTT | CSALLTELNTEAFF
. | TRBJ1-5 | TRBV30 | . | TGTGCCTGGAGTGTTGGAGGGGCTTATCAGCCCCAGCATTTT | CAWSVGGAYQPQHF
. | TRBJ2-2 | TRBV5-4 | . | TGTGCCAGCAGCTTGGCCGAGACCGGGGAGCTGTTTTTT | CASSLAETGELFF
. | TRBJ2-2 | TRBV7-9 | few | TGTGCCAGCAGCTTAGGAGATACCGGGGAGCTGTTTTTT | CASSLGDTGELFF
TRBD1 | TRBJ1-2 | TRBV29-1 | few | TGCAGCGTGCAGGACAGGTTAGCTGCGGGCTACACCTTC | CSVQDRLAAGYTF
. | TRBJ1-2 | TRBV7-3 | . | TGTGCCAGCAGCTTAGAGTCAAGCAGCGGGGGAGGCGGCTACACCTTC | CASSLESSSGGGGYTF
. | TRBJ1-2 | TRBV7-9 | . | TGTGCCAGCAGGTTAGAAACAGGGAAGGGATACTATGGCTACACCTTC | CASRLETGKGYYGYTF
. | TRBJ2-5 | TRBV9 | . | TGTGCCAGCAGCGTAGCCTACGGGGTCGGAGAGACCCAGTACTTC | CASSVAYGVGETQYF
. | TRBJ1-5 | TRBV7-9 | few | TGTGCCAGCAGCTTAGGGGTAGGGGGAGACGTCAACAATCAGCCCCAGCATTTT | CASSLGVGGDVNNQPQHF
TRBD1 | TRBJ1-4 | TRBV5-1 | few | TGCGCCAGCAGCTCACAGGGGCCTGGAGAAAAACTGTTTTTT | CASSSQGPGEKLFF
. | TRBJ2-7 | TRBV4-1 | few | TGCGCCAGCAGCCAAGATCTGCTAGCCGAATCCTACGAGCAGTACTTC | CASSQDLLAESYEQYF
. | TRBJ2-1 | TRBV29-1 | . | TGCAGCGTTCATAGCGGCTACAATGAGCAGTTCTTC | CSVHSGYNEQFF
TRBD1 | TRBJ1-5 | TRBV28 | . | TGTGCCAGCATTTTCCAGGGGGCAAATCAACGACAGCATTTT | CASIFQGANQRQHF
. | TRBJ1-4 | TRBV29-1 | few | TGCAGCGTTGCCAGGGGAAATGAAAAACTGTTTTTT | CSVARGNEKLFF
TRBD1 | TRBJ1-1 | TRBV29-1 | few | TGCAGCGAAGCCCCAGGGGGAGGAGAAGCTTTCTTT | CSEAPGGGEAFF
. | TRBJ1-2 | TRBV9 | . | TGTGCCAGCAGCGTAGGGGGCAGGGCTGTTGGCTATGGCTACACCTTC | CASSVGGRAVGYGYTF
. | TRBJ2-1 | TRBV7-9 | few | TGTGCCAGCAGCGTAGGGACAATCTCCTACAATGAGCAGTTCTTC | CASSVGTISYNEQFF
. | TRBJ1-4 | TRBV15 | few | TGTGCCACCAGTTTAGGGTCAAGGGGTGAAAAACTGTTTTTT | CATSLGSRGEKLFF
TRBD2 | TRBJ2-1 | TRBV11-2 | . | TGTGCCAGCAGCCTCAATGTGGTAGCGGGAGGCGGCAATGAGCAGTTCTTC | CASSLNVVAGGGNEQFF
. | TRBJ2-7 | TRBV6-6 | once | TGTGCCAGCACCAACCAAACCCGGGAGTACTTC | CASTNQTREYF
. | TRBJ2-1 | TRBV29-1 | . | TGCAGCGTTTCGGGACTCCCCCAAAGTATCAGCTCCTACAATGAGCAGTTCTTC | CSVSGLPQSISSYNEQFF
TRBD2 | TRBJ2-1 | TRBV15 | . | TGTGCCACCAGCCGGGAGGGCCGGGCCTACAATGAGCAGTTCTTC | CATSREGRAYNEQFF
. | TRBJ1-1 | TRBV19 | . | TGTGCCAGTAGTAGGGGAGACACTGAAGCTTTCTTT | CASSRGDTEAFF
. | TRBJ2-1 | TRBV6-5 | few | TGTGCCAGCAGTTACTATCGACAGGACCAGCAGTTCTTC | CASSYYRQDQQFF
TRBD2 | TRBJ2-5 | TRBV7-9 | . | TGTGCCAGCAGCCAAGGGACTAGCGGAATCCAAGAGACCCAGTACTTC | CASSQGTSGIQETQYF
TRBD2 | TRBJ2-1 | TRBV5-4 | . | TGTGCCAGCAGCTTCATCCACCGGACTAGCGGGAGTGATGAGCAGTTCTTC | CASSFIHRTSGSDEQFF
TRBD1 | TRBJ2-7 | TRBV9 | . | TGTGCCAGCAGCCTAGACGGGACAGGGACCTACGAGCAGTACTTC | CASSLDGTGTYEQYF
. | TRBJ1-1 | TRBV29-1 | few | TGCAGCGTTGATGCGGAATTGAACACTGAAGCTTTCTTT | CSVDAELNTEAFF
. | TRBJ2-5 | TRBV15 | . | TGTGCCACCAGCAGAGGCCCCCGAACAGGCGAAGAGACCCAGTACTTC | CATSRGPRTGEETQYF
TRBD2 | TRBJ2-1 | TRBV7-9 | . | TGTGCCAGCAGCCGGACTAGCGGGACCAATGAGCAGTTCTTC | CASSRTSGTNEQFF
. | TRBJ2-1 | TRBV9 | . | TGTGCCAGCAGCGTAGACCTAACTCCTTACAATGAGCAGTTCTTC | CASSVDLTPYNEQFF